A single sample gave rise to the 13 T cell receptor beta chains below, sequenced in a study of cytomegalovirus exposure and HLA in healthy donors. Vbeta (60) and Jbeta (13) primers were used in the PCR. TCRdb keeps only in-frame clones here, not all; method: immunoSEQ multiplex PCR. Of more than 70,000 clones listed, less than 75% are singletons. The source material was PBMCs. Receptors originate from a man aged 35 to 55 in good health and CMV-seropositive.

V is TRBV7-9 and J is TRBJ2-1, with TRBD2 identical over 8 bases. V dropped 4 bases and J dropped 4; count of bases not matched to a gene: 12. The CDR3 contains 17 residues. In germline, CDR1 is SEHNR, CDR2 FQNEAQ (reference sequence). The CDR3 DNA reads as TGTGCCAGCAGCTCAACGGGAGGGAGGGCTTTTTACAATGAGCAGTTCTTC. This encodes CASSSTGGRAFYNEQFF.

In DNA form, the CDR3 reads TGTGCCACCAGCAGACTTCCTTGGGGGCAAAATTCACCCCTCCACTTT. Amino acid sequence: CATSRLPWGQNSPLHF. V usage is TRBV15 and J usage is TRBJ1-6; perhaps TRBD1 as D (6 bases). The ends were cut back, 2 bases at V and 7 bases at J, with 15 bases in the middle. The CDR3 runs to 16 residues. Germline V gene data show CDR1 as LNHNV and CDR2 as YYDKDF (reference sequence).

The rearrangement uses TRBV5-5 and TRBJ1-6; no definite D call. The CDR3 consists of 15 residues. The ends were cut back, 0 bases at V and 8 bases at J, with 12 bases in the middle. Germline V gene data show CDR1 as SGHKS and CDR2 as YYEKEE (reference sequence). Here the CDR3 DNA reads TGTGCCAGCAGCTTGGGGATACAGAGGGATTCACCCCTCCACTTT. Protein sequence: CASSLGIQRDSPLHF.

This clone has just a few counts. The V gene is TRBV6-5, the J gene TRBJ1-1, with D perhaps TRBD1 (5 bases). The length of the CDR3 is 13 residues. CDR1 is MNHEY, CDR2 SVGAGI, per germline. Trimming took 2 bases from V and 7 from J, leaving 11 bases between them. The DNA of the CDR3 is TGTGCCAGCAGTTACGTTGAACAGGATGAAGCTTTCTTT. Its translation: CASSYVEQDEAFF.

V is TRBV9 and J is TRBJ1-1; D gene unclear. The CDR3 totals 14 residues. V lost 4 bases to trimming and J lost 2 bases, with 12 bases between them. Per germline, CDR1 SGDLS and CDR2 YYNGEE. As DNA, the CDR3 is TGTGCCAGCAGCTCCCTGGGAGTAAACACTGAAGCTTTCTTT. Its translation: CASSSLGVNTEAFF.

The chain joins TRBV5-1 to TRBJ2-7, with D perhaps TRBD2 (6 bases). Between the trimmed V and J ends, which lost 4 bases and 6 bases, there was a span of 23 bases. This CDR3 spans 16 amino acids. Germline-derived CDR1 and CDR2 are SGHRS and YFSETQ. The chain's CDR3 is CASSRDGGGAQREQYF. CDR3 bases: TGCGCCAGCAGCCGCGACGGAGGAGGGGCTCAACGCGAGCAGTACTTC.

The chain uses TRBV5-1 and TRBJ1-3; D might be TRBD1 (6 bases). CDR3 length equals 14 residues. Deletions cut 4 bases from V and 7 bases from J, with 15 bases between. Per the germline V gene, CDR1 is SGHRS and CDR2 is YFSETQ. CDR3 region: CASSGTQNRNTIYF. In DNA, the CDR3 is TGCGCCAGCAGCGGGACACAGAATCGGAACACCATATATTTT.

The chain is built from TRBV5-6 and TRBJ2-2; maybe TRBD2 (6 bases). V lost 2 bases and J 2 bases, leaving 13 bases between the germline ends. Germline CDR1 SGHDT, CDR2 YYEEEE. This CDR3 comprises 16 residues. For the CDR3, the DNA is TGTGCCAGCAGCTTAGATGCGGGACTCAACACCGGGGAGCTGTTTTTT. Its translation is CASSLDAGLNTGELFF.

The V call is TRBV28, the J call TRBJ2-3; possible D gene TRBD1, 7 bases. This CDR3 has 14 amino acids. Germline values: CDR1 MDHEN, CDR2 SYDVKM. Between the trimmed V and J ends, which lost 10 bases and 1 base, there was a span of 15 bases. The CDR3 DNA reads TGTGCCACCAAGGGGGGACAGCGCACAGATACGCAGTATTTT. Translated, it gives CATKGGQRTDTQYF.

This chain connects TRBV5-4 to TRBJ1-4; TRBD1 matches 9 bases. Germline-derived CDR1 and CDR2 are SGHNT and YYREEE (reference sequence). The CDR3 spans 16 residues. With 4 bases clipped from V and 8 bases from J, the junction kept 12 bases outside the gene matches. CDR3 loop: CASSPRTGEAQEKLFF. The CDR3 coding sequence is TGTGCCAGCAGCCCTAGGACAGGGGAGGCCCAGGAAAAACTGTTTTTT.

This chain joins TRBV5-1 and TRBJ2-7, with D perhaps matching TRBD1 (5 bases). V dropped 0 bases and J dropped 6 bases, with 13 bases sitting between them. CDR1 and CDR2 from the germline V gene are SGHRS and YFSETQ. This CDR3 contains 14 residues. CDR3 DNA sequence: TGCGCCAGCAGCTTGGCCTTCGACAGTGGCGAGCAGTACTTC. It translates to CASSLAFDSGEQYF. Supplemented by reference TRBV5-1 and TRBJ2-7, the full variable domain reads KAGVTQTPRYLIKTRGQQVTLSCSPISGHRSVSWYQQTPGQGLQFLFEYFSETQRNKGNFPGRFSGRQFSNSRSEMNVSTLELGDSALYLCASSLAFDSGEQYFGPGTRLTVT.

The rearrangement links TRBV28 to TRBJ1-1; a possible D gene is TRBD1 (5 bases). CDR3 length equals 13 residues. V shed 4 bases and J shed 1 base, with 7 bases lying between them. Looked up from germline, CDR1 is MDHEN and CDR2 is SYDVKM. Here the CDR3 reads CASSSTANTEAFF. The CDR3 bases are TGTGCCAGCAGTTCGACAGCGAACACTGAAGCTTTCTTT.

This sequence joins TRBV5-4 and TRBJ2-7; 7 bases fit TRBD1. The CDR3 consists of 15 residues. V lost 3 bases, J lost 0 bases, and 6 bases stayed unmatched. Germline-derived CDR1 and CDR2 are SGHNT and YYREEE (reference sequence). The CDR3 bases are TGTGCCAGCAGCTCCCCGGGACAGAGCTCCTACGAGCAGTACTTC. This sequence encodes CASSSPGQSSYEQYF.